These 24 T cell receptor beta chains were all obtained from the same sample, sequenced in a study of shared clonotypes between healthy human individuals. The protocol was immunoSEQ multiplex PCR, while the TCRdb copy is restricted to in-frame clones and leaves out a portion. Of fewer than 1 million clones listed, approximately 97% are singletons. Naive CD8 isolation took CD45RO-negative cells positively selected for CCR7 and excluded terminally differentiated effector memory CD45RA+ cells. The material sequenced was naive CD8+ T cells sorted from blood. These receptors all stem from a man younger than 45 in good health.

The chain recombines TRBV14 with TRBJ2-7; 14 bases map to TRBD2. Trimming took 0 bases from V and 3 from J; bases not matched to a gene: 4. There are 17 residues in the CDR3. The V gene's germline CDR1 is SGHDN and CDR2 FVKESK. CDR3 nucleotides: TGTGCCAGCAGCCAAGATCTGGGACTAGCGGGAGTCTACGAGCAGTACTTC. The encoded protein is CASSQDLGLAGVYEQYF.

This rearrangement joins TRBV9 to TRBJ2-7; TRBD2 is a possible D gene (6 bases). The germline V gene has CDR1 SGDLS and CDR2 YYNGEE. The V end lost 3 bases, the J end lost 2 bases, and 12 bases lay between the germline ends. The CDR3 totals 14 residues. The CDR3 coding sequence is TGTGCCAGCAGCGAGGGAGGAGGAACCTACGAGCAGTACTTC. Translating gives CASSEGGGTYEQYF.

J is TRBJ2-7 and V is TRBV2, with 10 bases aligning to TRBD1. V was pared by 6 bases and J by 1 base, with 12 bases of the junction left unmatched. CDR1 SNHLY and CDR2 FYNNEI come from the germline V gene. CDR3 length equals 17 residues. The DNA for the CDR3 is TGTGCCAGCAGCGAGTCTTTGTGGGGACAGGGGTCCTACGAGCAGTACTTC. As protein: CASSESLWGQGSYEQYF.

V and J are TRBV5-1 and TRBJ2-7; 10 nucleotides agree with TRBD2. The CDR3 extends over 15 amino acids. CDR1 SGHRS and CDR2 YFSETQ come from the germline V gene. J lost 0 bases, V lost 1 base, and 1 base had no gene match. The CDR3 is CASSLLAGDSYEQYF. The DNA for the CDR3 is TGCGCCAGCAGCTTGCTAGCGGGAGACTCCTACGAGCAGTACTTC.

V and J are TRBV27 and TRBJ2-7, with 8 positions matching TRBD1. Germline trimming cut 6 bases from V and 4 bases from J; bases unmatched to any gene: 8. CDR3 length equals 14 residues. Germline V lookup: CDR1 MNHEY, CDR2 SMNVEV (reference sequence). The CDR3 coding sequence is TGTGCCAGCAGGACAGGGGACATACCTTACGAGCAGTACTTC. As protein: CASRTGDIPYEQYF.

The chain is built from TRBV28 and TRBJ1-5, with D perhaps TRBD1 (5 bases). Germline V CDR1 and CDR2: MDHEN, SYDVKM. This CDR3 has 14 amino acids. V was shortened by 7 bases and J by 3 bases, with 13 bases between the two germline ends. The CDR3 coding sequence is TGTGCCAGCACGTACGGGGCCTTCAATCAGCCCCAGCATTTT. Its protein product is CASTYGAFNQPQHF.

This chain uses TRBV7-9 with TRBJ2-7; tentative D call: TRBD1 (6 bases). Germline V lookup: CDR1 SEHNR, CDR2 FQNEAQ (reference sequence). Between the trimmed V and J ends, which lost 1 base and 2 bases, there was a span of 15 bases. The CDR3 contains 16 residues. The chain's CDR3 is CASSLDSGQRAYEQYF. In DNA, the CDR3 is TGTGCCAGCAGCTTAGATTCGGGACAAAGGGCCTACGAGCAGTACTTC.

CDR3 amino acids: CASSENLAGVIDTQYF. CDR3 coding DNA: TGTGCCAGCAGTGAAAATCTAGCGGGAGTGATAGATACGCAGTATTTT. The chain carries TRBV6-1 and TRBJ2-3; TRBD2 matches at 10 bases. Germline V gene lookup returns CDR1 MNHNS and CDR2 SASEGT. Unmatched junction bases numbered 7, after V lost 2 bases and J lost 5 bases. The CDR3 extends over 16 amino acids.

V and J are TRBV5-6 and TRBJ2-3, with D tentatively TRBD1 (6 bases). V was trimmed by 1 base and J by 2 bases, leaving 8 bases between them. The CDR3 extends over 14 amino acids. Per germline, CDR1 SGHDT and CDR2 YYEEEE. The DNA of the CDR3 is TGTGCCAGCAGCTTGCCAGGGGACACAGATACGCAGTATTTT. Its translation is CASSLPGDTDTQYF.

The rearrangement joins TRBV2 to TRBJ2-2, with D perhaps being TRBD1 or TRBD2 (6 bases each). Trimming shortened V by 7 bases and J by 5 bases, and 14 bases separated the two germline ends. The CDR3 is 14 residues long. CDR1 and CDR2 (germline): SNHLY, FYNNEI. The CDR3 spells CASTKGGETGELFF. CDR3 DNA sequence: TGTGCCAGCACGAAGGGGGGTGAAACCGGGGAGCTGTTTTTT.

CDR3 in amino acids: CASSLYSGRARETQYF. The CDR3 nucleotides are TGTGCCAGCAGTTTATATAGCGGGAGGGCCCGAGAGACCCAGTACTTC. J is TRBJ2-5 and V is TRBV27; 11 nucleotides align to TRBD2. The CDR3 is 16 amino acids. The J segment lost 4 bases and the V segment lost 1 base, leaving 5 bases of the junction unmatched. Germline V gene sequence: CDR1 MNHEY, CDR2 SMNVEV (reference sequence).

The J gene is TRBJ2-1, the V gene TRBV29-1; 13 bases are shared with TRBD2. Germline lookup yields CDR1 SQVTM and CDR2 ANQGSEA. This CDR3 has 15 residues. The V segment lost 6 bases and the J segment 3 bases; nucleotides outside the gene matches: 5. CDR3 sequence (DNA): TGCAGCGTGTACGGGACTAGCGGGAACTACAATGAGCAGTTCTTC. Its translation: CSVYGTSGNYNEQFF.

J is TRBJ2-7 and V is TRBV7-8; 10 bases line up with TRBD2. This CDR3 comprises 18 residues. From germline, CDR1 is SGHVS and CDR2 FQNEAQ. V dropped 2 bases and J dropped 4; count of bases not matched to a gene: 14. This chain's CDR3 is CASSLYGGGGTSAYEQYF. CDR3 nucleotide sequence: TGTGCCAGCAGCTTATATGGAGGCGGGGGGACTAGCGCATACGAGCAGTACTTC.

This sequence joins TRBV19 and TRBJ1-2; TRBD1 aligns across 8 bases. The V gene's germline CDR1 is LNHDA and CDR2 SQIVND (reference sequence). The length of the CDR3 is 18 residues. V was clipped by 4 bases and J by 3 bases; unmatched bases: 16. The CDR3 reads CASSTLDRVIEVYYGYTF. DNA for the CDR3: TGTGCCAGTAGTACCCTGGACAGGGTCATTGAGGTCTACTATGGCTACACCTTC.

The chain recombines TRBV18 with TRBJ2-1, with D perhaps TRBD1 (6 bases). Germline V lookup: CDR1 KGHSH, CDR2 LQKENI. V was pared by 0 bases and J by 3 bases, with 9 bases between. The CDR3 length is 15 residues. CDR3 sequence reads: CASSPPGHNYNEQFF. The CDR3, as DNA: TGTGCCAGCTCACCACCGGGACACAACTACAATGAGCAGTTCTTC.

The chain has TRBV7-7 and TRBJ2-2; the D gene is possibly TRBD1 (6 bases). Germline CDR1 SSHAT, CDR2 FNYEAQ (reference sequence). CDR3 size: 17 residues. The V and J ends lost 2 bases and 3 bases respectively, with 16 bases between them. The CDR3 region is CASSLRGGAGDTGELFF. The DNA for the CDR3 is TGTGCCAGCAGCTTAAGAGGTGGAGCAGGGGACACCGGGGAGCTGTTTTTT.

The rearrangement uses TRBV5-4 and TRBJ1-2; 10 bases align to TRBD1. Trimming took 4 bases from V and 4 from J; bases not matched to a gene: 10. Germline V CDR1 and CDR2: SGHNT, YYREEE (reference sequence). The CDR3 has 16 amino acids. The CDR3 DNA sequence: TGTGCCAGCAGCGCCATGGGGACAGGGGCCCTCTATGGCTACACCTTC. Translating gives CASSAMGTGALYGYTF. Full variable domain (missing parts from reference TRBV5-4 and TRBJ1-2): ETGVTQSPTHLIKTRGQQVTLRCSSQSGHNTVSWYQQALGQGPQFIFQYYREEENGRGNFPPRFSGLQFPNYSSELNVNALELDDSALYLCASSAMGTGALYGYTFGSGTRLTVV.

The chain employs TRBV9 and TRBJ2-1; a possible D gene is TRBD1 (5 bases). This CDR3 is built from 13 residues. Germline-derived CDR1 and CDR2 are SGDLS and YYNGEE. Trimming stripped 0 bases from V and 5 bases from J, with 6 bases between. This CDR3 reads CASSVVDNNEQFF. The CDR3 DNA sequence: TGTGCCAGCAGCGTAGTGGACAACAATGAGCAGTTCTTC.

The J gene is TRBJ2-3, the V gene TRBV10-3, with D uncertain. The germline CDR1 and CDR2 sequences are ENHRY and SYGVKD. The CDR3 sequence is 13 residues long. CDR3 residues: CGIGESRTDTQYF. The CDR3 coding sequence is TGTGGGATCGGCGAGAGCCGCACAGATACGCAGTATTTT.

This chain connects TRBV29-1 to TRBJ2-7; TRBD1 aligns across 7 bases. The trim removed 7 bases at V and 3 bases at J, leaving 6 bases unmatched. Germline assignment: CDR1 SQVTM and CDR2 ANQGSEA. This CDR3 is 12 amino acids long. CDR3 loop: CSATGDVYEQYF. The CDR3 region has the DNA TGCAGCGCCACAGGGGACGTCTACGAGCAGTACTTC.

The chain has TRBV7-6 and TRBJ2-7; 11 nucleotides match TRBD2. The CDR3 sequence is 13 residues long. The V gene's germline CDR1 is SGHVS and CDR2 FNYEAQ. With V trimmed by 5 bases and J by 7 bases, 4 bases remained unmatched. In DNA form, the CDR3 reads TGTGCCAGCAGCGATAGACTAGCGGGAGAGCAGTACTTC. Protein sequence: CASSDRLAGEQYF.

DNA for the CDR3: TGTGCCAGCGGACCTTACACAGATACGCAGTATTTT. Its protein product is CASGPYTDTQYF. The J gene is TRBJ2-3, the V gene TRBV27; D ambiguous. This CDR3 comprises 12 residues. V dropped 8 bases and J dropped 2 bases, with 8 bases sitting between them. From germline, CDR1 is MNHEY and CDR2 SMNVEV (reference sequence).

Only one count was recorded for this clone. This chain joins TRBV5-1 and TRBJ2-7; the match to TRBD2 covers 8 bases. The germline V gene encodes CDR1 SGHRS and CDR2 YFSETQ. V was pared by 5 bases and J by 5 bases, with 9 bases of the junction left unmatched. The CDR3 runs to 14 residues. Here the CDR3 reads CASSSYGLADEQYF. CDR3 bases: TGCGCCAGCAGTTCCTACGGACTAGCAGACGAGCAGTACTTC.

The rearrangement joins TRBV29-1 to TRBJ2-2; 9 bases fit TRBD1. Germline lookup yields CDR1 SQVTM and CDR2 ANQGSEA. The CDR3 is made up of 15 amino acids. With V trimmed by 6 bases and J by 6 bases, 11 bases remained unmatched. CDR3 sequence: CSVPGDRVAAGELFF. The DNA for the CDR3 is TGCAGCGTGCCGGGGGACAGGGTGGCTGCCGGGGAGCTGTTTTTT.